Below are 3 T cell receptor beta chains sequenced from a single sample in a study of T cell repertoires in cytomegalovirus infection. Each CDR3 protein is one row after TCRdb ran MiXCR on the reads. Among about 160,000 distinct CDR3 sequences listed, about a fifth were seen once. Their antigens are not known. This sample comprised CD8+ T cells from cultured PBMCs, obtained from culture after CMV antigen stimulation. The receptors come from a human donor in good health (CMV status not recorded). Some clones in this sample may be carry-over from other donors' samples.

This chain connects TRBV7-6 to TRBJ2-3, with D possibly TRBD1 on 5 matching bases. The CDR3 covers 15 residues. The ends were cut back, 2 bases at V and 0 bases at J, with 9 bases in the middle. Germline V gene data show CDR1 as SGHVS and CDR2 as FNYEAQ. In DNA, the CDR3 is TGTGCCAGCAGCTTAAGGACATCTAGCACAGATACGCAGTATTTT. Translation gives CASSLRTSSTDTQYF.

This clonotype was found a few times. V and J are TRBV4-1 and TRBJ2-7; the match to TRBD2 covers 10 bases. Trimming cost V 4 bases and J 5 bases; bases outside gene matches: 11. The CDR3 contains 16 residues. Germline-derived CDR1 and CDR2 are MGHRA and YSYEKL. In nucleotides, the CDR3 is TGCGCCAGCAGCCCCCTCGGGATAGCGGGAGGAGACGAGCAGTACTTC. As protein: CASSPLGIAGGDEQYF.

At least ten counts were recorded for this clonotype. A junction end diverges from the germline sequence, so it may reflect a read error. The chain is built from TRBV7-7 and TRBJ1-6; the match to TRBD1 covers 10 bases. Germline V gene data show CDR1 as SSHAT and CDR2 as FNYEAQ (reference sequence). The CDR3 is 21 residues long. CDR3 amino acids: CASSATDPGQGPLFSNSPLHF. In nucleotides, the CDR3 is TGTGCTAGCAGCGCAACCGACCCGGGACAGGGGCCTCTCTTCTCTAATTCACCCCTCCACTTT.